These 12 T cell receptor beta chains share one sample of origin, sequenced in a study of OX40 agonist ivuxolimab in advanced cancers. Method: immunoSEQ multiplex PCR; TCRdb's copy keeps in-frame clones and lacks some. The sample has fewer than 45,000 clones, approximately 80% seen once. The sample in question was CD4+ or CD8+ T cells sorted from blood, obtained in a trial of the OX40 agonist ivuxolimab. These receptors were taken from an adult with an advanced solid tumor such as melanoma, head and neck, liver or kidney cancer.

As regards this clone: Germline and junction disagree at one end, which may indicate a read error. V usage is TRBV7-7 and J usage is TRBJ2-1; the match to TRBD2 covers 10 bases. The germline gives CDR1 SSHAT, CDR2 FNYEAQ (reference sequence). The CDR3 contains 14 residues. CDR3: CASSRTSGNNEQFF. The CDR3, as DNA: TGTGCTAGCAGCCGGACTAGCGGTAACAATGAGCAGTTCTTC. The full variable domain, with the rest looked up from reference TRBV7-7 and TRBJ2-1, is GAGVSQSPRYKVTKRGQDVTLRCDPISSHATLYWYQQALGQGPEFLTYFNYEAQPDKSGLPSDRFSAERPEGSISTLTIQRTEQRDSAMYRCASSRTSGNNEQFFGPGTRLTVL.

This sequence joins TRBV5-4 and TRBJ1-1, with 7 bases that match TRBD1. J gave up 3 bases and V 0 bases, and 5 bases lay outside the gene matches. The CDR3 runs 15 residues. CDR1 is SGHNT, CDR2 YYREEE, per germline (reference sequence). The CDR3: CASSLGAGGYTEAFF. In DNA form, the CDR3 reads TGTGCCAGCAGCTTGGGGGCAGGGGGGTACACTGAAGCTTTCTTT.

The rearrangement links TRBV6-5 to TRBJ2-3; 7 bases map to TRBD1. This CDR3 is 15 amino acids long. CDR1 is MNHEY and CDR2 is SVGAGI in the germline V gene. Trimming at V came to 1 base and at J to 4 bases, leaving 5 bases not matched to a gene. DNA of the CDR3: TGTGCCAGCAGTTACTTTGCAGGGGGAGCAGATACGCAGTATTTT. Translated, it gives CASSYFAGGADTQYF.

The chain links TRBV2 to TRBJ2-6; a weak D match, TRBD2 (6 bases). The ends were cut back, 8 bases at V and 8 bases at J, with 16 bases in the middle. This CDR3 contains 14 residues. Germline-derived CDR1 and CDR2 are SNHLY and FYNNEI. CDR3 nucleotide sequence: TGTGCCAGCCATCCTCCCGGGACTCCCAACGTCCTGACTTTC. Its protein is CASHPPGTPNVLTF.

The V and J genes are TRBV5-3 and TRBJ1-5; 7 nucleotides match TRBD1. TRBV5-3 has ORF status, its function being uncertain. Unmatched junction bases numbered 16, after V lost 3 bases and J lost 4 bases. The CDR3 has 18 amino acids. The chain's CDR3 is CARSSGQKARKDNQPQHF. The CDR3 DNA reads TGTGCCAGAAGCTCGGGACAGAAGGCCCGGAAAGATAATCAGCCCCAGCATTTT.

V gene TRBV6-4 combines with J gene TRBJ1-2, with D perhaps matching TRBD1 (5 bases). CDR3 length: 17 residues. Deletions cut 0 bases from V and 5 bases from J, with 19 bases between. Looked up from germline, CDR1 is MRHNA and CDR2 is SNTAGT. CDR3 loop: CASSDSALIGAPYGYTF. In DNA form, the CDR3 reads TGTGCCAGCAGTGACTCGGCCTTGATAGGGGCCCCATATGGCTACACCTTC.

The rearrangement links TRBV29-1 to TRBJ2-3, with 8 bases matching TRBD2. The CDR3 contains 16 residues. The junction had 13 bases not matched to a gene; V was cut back by 4 bases and J by 4 bases. Per germline, CDR1 SQVTM and CDR2 ANQGSEA. The CDR3, as DNA: TGCAGCGTTGCTGGGGGGGCGAGCGGGAGCGCAGATACGCAGTATTTT. Residues: CSVAGGASGSADTQYF.

The chain couples TRBV6-5 to TRBJ2-7; possibly TRBD1 or TRBD2 for D (5 bases each). The germline V gene has CDR1 MNHEY and CDR2 SVGAGI. The CDR3 is 15 amino acids. Deletions cut 6 bases from V and 5 bases from J, with 20 bases between. The CDR3 coding sequence is TGTGCCAGCAGCCCTCTAGGGACGGACTTTCACGAGCAGTACTTC. Amino acid sequence: CASSPLGTDFHEQYF.

The gene calls are TRBV20-1 and TRBJ2-1; no definite D call. The CDR3 contains 11 residues. Germline V gene sequence: CDR1 DFQATT, CDR2 SNEGSKA (reference sequence). Trimming removed 1 base from V and 10 bases from J, with 8 bases in between. CDR3 sequence: CSARAEPEQFF. Here the CDR3 DNA reads TGCAGTGCTAGAGCCGAACCCGAGCAGTTCTTC.

This chain connects TRBV30 to TRBJ1-2; TRBD1 agrees at 7 bases. Losses at the gene ends were 5 bases for V and 2 bases for J; bases not matched to a gene: 2. The CDR3 spans 12 residues. CDR1 is GTSNPN and CDR2 is SVGIG in the germline V gene (reference sequence). CDR3 amino acids: CAWADRNYGYTF. The CDR3 DNA follows: TGTGCCTGGGCGGACAGGAACTATGGCTACACCTTC.

This rearrangement joins TRBV7-3 to TRBJ1-2; D may be TRBD1 (5 bases). V was trimmed by 4 bases and J by 8 bases, leaving 14 bases between them. CDR3 length: 13 amino acids. Germline assignment: CDR1 SGHTA and CDR2 FQGTGA. CDR3 residues: CASSSGTNQGYTF. The CDR3 DNA sequence: TGTGCCAGCAGCTCCGGGACGAACCAAGGCTACACCTTC. The entire variable domain, with the rest obtained from reference TRBV7-3 and TRBJ1-2, is as follows: GAGVSQTPSNKVTEKGKYVELRCDPISGHTALYWYRQSLGQGPEFLIYFQGTGAADDSGLPNDRFFAVRPEGSVSTLKIQRTERGDSAVYLCASSSGTNQGYTFGSGTRLTVV.

The chain has TRBV5-5 and TRBJ2-7, with D perhaps TRBD1 or TRBD2 (5 bases each). Trimming removed 0 bases from V and 3 bases from J, with 16 bases in between. The V gene's germline CDR1 is SGHKS and CDR2 YYEKEE (reference sequence). This CDR3 region has 16 residues. The CDR3 spells CASSLGGPPRVYEQYF. The CDR3 nucleotides are TGTGCCAGCAGCTTGGGGGGACCCCCGAGGGTCTACGAGCAGTACTTC.